This is a list of T cell receptor beta chains from one sample in a study of spatial heterogeneity in lung cancer. A single record per CDR3 protein comes from TCRdb applying MiXCR to the 5' RACE reads. The sample lists fewer than 65,000 distinct CDR3 sequences; approximately 6% were seen once. The sequences come from PBMCs, collected at surgery. These receptors were collected from a female donor with early-stage non-small cell lung cancer. The CDR3 runs from the conserved cysteine through the conserved F or W. The D gene is left open where the match is weak. Where a row states a size, it is once, few, many or the class of an expanded clone; other rows omit it.

TRBJ2-1 many TRBV19 TRBD2 CASLAGDQVGEQFF TGTGCCAGCCTAGCGGGGGACCAGGTCGGTGAGCAGTTCTTC
TRBJ2-2 many TRBV2 - CASRATGELFF TGTGCCAGCAGGGCCACCGGGGAGCTGTTTTTT
TRBJ1-5 few TRBV20-1 - CSARGEYSNQPQHF TGCAGTGCTAGAGGGGAATATAGCAATCAGCCCCAGCATTTT
TRBJ2-1 many TRBV10-3 - CAISESLGPSYNEQFF TGTGCCATCAGTGAGTCGCTAGGACCCAGCTACAATGAGCAGTTCTTC
TRBJ2-3 many TRBV3-1 TRBD2 CASSPAGGRTDTQYF TGTGCCAGCAGCCCCGCGGGGGGCCGCACAGATACGCAGTATTTT
TRBJ2-3 few TRBV7-8 TRBD2 CASSLTGGPKDTQYF TGTGCCAGCAGCTTAACGGGAGGGCCGAAAGATACGCAGTATTTT
TRBJ2-5 - TRBV28 - CASRKGETQYF TGTGCCAGCAGAAAGGGGGAGACCCAGTACTTC
TRBJ2-4 - TRBV7-2 - CASTYSGAAKNIQYF TGTGCCAGCACCTATTCGGGGGCAGCCAAAAACATTCAGTACTTC
TRBJ2-1 many TRBV7-2 - CASSLEGPFYNEQFF TGTGCCAGCAGCTTAGAAGGTCCGTTCTACAATGAGCAGTTCTTC
TRBJ1-5 few TRBV12-3/TRBV12-4 - CASSLVGTGQPQHF TGTGCCAGCAGTTTAGTAGGGACGGGACAGCCCCAGCATTTT
TRBJ1-5 many TRBV12-3/TRBV12-4 TRBD1 CASSHGTVSNQPQHF TGTGCCAGCAGTCATGGGACAGTTAGCAATCAGCCCCAGCATTTT
TRBJ2-1 many TRBV7-3 - CASSLDGPSYNEQFF TGTGCCAGCAGCCTGGACGGGCCCTCCTACAATGAGCAGTTCTTC
TRBJ2-3 many TRBV20-1 - CSARAASSTDTQYF TGCAGTGCTAGGGCAGCGTCCAGCACAGATACGCAGTATTTT
TRBJ1-5 many TRBV28 TRBD1 CASSPLRGGNQPQHF TGTGCCAGCAGTCCCCTCAGGGGGGGCAATCAGCCCCAGCATTTT
TRBJ2-2 many TRBV5-6 - CASSLDAGPNTGELFF TGTGCCAGCAGCTTGGATGCCGGGCCGAACACCGGGGAGCTGTTTTTT
TRBJ2-2 many TRBV3-1 TRBD1 CASSGHRGRTGELFF TGTGCCAGCAGCGGCCACAGGGGGCGCACCGGGGAGCTGTTTTTT
TRBJ2-1 - TRBV5-1 - CASSLEVLGVGNEQFF TGCGCCAGCAGCTTGGAGGTCTTGGGGGTTGGGAATGAGCAGTTCTTC
TRBJ1-1 - TRBV28 - CASSLGSGRNTEAFF TGTGCCAGCAGTCTGGGATCAGGGAGGAACACTGAAGCTTTCTTT
TRBJ1-3 many TRBV12-3/TRBV12-4 - CATQGWGSGNTIYF TGTGCCACACAAGGATGGGGGAGCGGAAACACCATATATTTT
TRBJ1-4 few TRBV9 TRBD1 CASSVTGGTFNEKLFF TGTGCCAGCAGCGTAACAGGGGGAACTTTCAATGAAAAACTGTTTTTT
TRBJ1-1 - TRBV5-5 TRBD1 CASSLGTGRTEAFF TGTGCCAGCAGCCTGGGGACAGGGAGAACTGAAGCTTTCTTT
TRBJ1-1 few TRBV7-9 - CASSWTVAEAFF TGTGCCAGCAGCTGGACGGTCGCTGAAGCTTTCTTT
TRBJ1-5 many TRBV7-6 - CASRSTVGSGPRYPISGNQPQHF TGTGCCAGCAGAAGTACGGTAGGCTCTGGACCGCGATACCCTATAAGTGGCAATCAGCCCCAGCATTTT
TRBJ2-1 - TRBV5-1 TRBD2 CASSPSTSGFYNEQFF TGCGCCAGCAGCCCCTCCACTAGCGGGTTCTACAATGAGCAGTTCTTC
TRBJ2-3 many TRBV19 - CASSIAGSTLDTQYF TGTGCCAGTAGTATAGCGGGTTCGACCCTAGATACGCAGTATTTT
TRBJ1-5 - TRBV24-1 - CATSDSDGSNQPQHF TGTGCCACCAGTGATTCGGACGGTAGCAATCAGCCCCAGCATTTT
TRBJ1-3 few TRBV28 - CASSRFDAGNTIYF TGTGCCAGCAGCCGTTTTGATGCTGGAAACACCATATATTTT
TRBJ1-2 many TRBV29-1 - CSVEEVDGYTF TGCAGCGTTGAAGAGGTGGATGGCTACACCTTC
TRBJ2-5 many TRBV5-1 - CASSQGPSGQETQYF TGCGCCAGCAGCCAGGGCCCGAGTGGGCAAGAGACCCAGTACTTC
TRBJ2-5 - TRBV4-1 TRBD2 CASSQGPSGSGGGETQYF TGCGCCAGCAGCCAAGGTCCTAGCGGGAGTGGAGGAGGGGAGACCCAGTACTTC
TRBJ1-1 - TRBV28 - CASRPTLNTEAFF TGTGCCAGCAGACCTACACTGAACACTGAAGCTTTCTTT
TRBJ2-2 many TRBV6-5 - CASSMGRANTGELFF TGTGCCAGCAGTATGGGCAGGGCGAACACCGGGGAGCTGTTTTTT
TRBJ2-7 many TRBV12-3/TRBV12-4 - CASNLSPGRVYEQYF TGTGCCAGCAATCTTTCCCCAGGAAGAGTCTACGAGCAGTACTTC
TRBJ2-1 - TRBV3-1 TRBD2 CASSLRLAAPNEQFF TGTGCCAGCAGCCTACGTCTAGCGGCCCCCAATGAGCAGTTCTTC
TRBJ1-6 few TRBV4-1 - CASSQVQVGNSPLHF TGCGCCAGCAGCCAAGTACAGGTCGGTAATTCACCCCTCCACTTT
TRBJ2-3 many TRBV20-1 - CSARVATSTDTQYF TGCAGTGCTAGAGTGGCTACTAGCACAGATACGCAGTATTTT
TRBJ2-3 - TRBV5-1 TRBD1 CASSLEDRATDTQYF TGCGCCAGCAGCTTGGAGGACAGGGCCACAGATACGCAGTATTTT
TRBJ1-4 - TRBV29-1 - CSVEGARQTGNEKLFF TGCAGCGTTGAAGGGGCCCGGCAGACGGGGAATGAAAAACTGTTTTTT
TRBJ2-2 few TRBV28 - CASRPSNTGELFF TGTGCCAGCAGGCCCTCGAACACCGGGGAGCTGTTTTTT
TRBJ1-1 many TRBV7-2 TRBD1 CASSPQGARTEAFF TGTGCCAGCAGCCCGCAGGGGGCGCGGACTGAAGCTTTCTTT
TRBJ2-6 - TRBV20-1 - CSASGTGALSGANVLTF TGCAGTGCTAGTGGGACCGGGGCCCTCTCTGGGGCCAACGTCCTGACTTTC
TRBJ2-3 many TRBV20-1 TRBD1 CSATPGQATDTQYF TGCAGTGCTACGCCGGGACAGGCCACAGATACGCAGTATTTT
TRBJ2-7 few TRBV5-1 - CASRTAGGTYEQYF TGCGCCAGCCGTACTGCAGGGGGGACCTACGAGCAGTACTTC
TRBJ2-2 few TRBV6-2/TRBV6-3 - CASSYGGRRVGELFF TGTGCCAGCAGTTACGGCGGAAGGCGGGTCGGGGAGCTGTTTTTT
TRBJ1-4 many TRBV7-9 - CASSLQDNEKLFF TGTGCCAGCAGCTTACAGGATAATGAAAAACTGTTTTTT
TRBJ1-5 many TRBV7-4 TRBD1 CASSKGTDRDRGGNQPQHF TGTGCCAGCAGCAAGGGGACGGACAGGGACCGAGGGGGCAATCAGCCCCAGCATTTT
TRBJ2-3 - TRBV6-1 - CASTRVTDTQYF TGTGCCAGCACCAGGGTCACAGATACGCAGTATTTT